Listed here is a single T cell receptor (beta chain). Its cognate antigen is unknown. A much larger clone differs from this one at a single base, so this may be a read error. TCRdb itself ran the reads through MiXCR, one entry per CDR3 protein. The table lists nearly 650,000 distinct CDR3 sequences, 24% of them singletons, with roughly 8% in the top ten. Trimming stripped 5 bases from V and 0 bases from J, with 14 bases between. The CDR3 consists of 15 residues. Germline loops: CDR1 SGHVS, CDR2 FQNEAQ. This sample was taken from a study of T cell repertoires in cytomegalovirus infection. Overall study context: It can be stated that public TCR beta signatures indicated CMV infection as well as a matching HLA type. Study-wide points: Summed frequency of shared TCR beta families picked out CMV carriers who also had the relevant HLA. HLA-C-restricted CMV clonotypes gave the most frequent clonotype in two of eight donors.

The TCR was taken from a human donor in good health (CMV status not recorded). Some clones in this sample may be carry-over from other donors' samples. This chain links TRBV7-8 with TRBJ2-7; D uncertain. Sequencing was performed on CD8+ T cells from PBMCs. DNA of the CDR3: TGTGCCAGCAGCCCGAGGCACCCGAGCTCCTACGAGCAGTACTTC. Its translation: CASSPRHPSSYEQYF.